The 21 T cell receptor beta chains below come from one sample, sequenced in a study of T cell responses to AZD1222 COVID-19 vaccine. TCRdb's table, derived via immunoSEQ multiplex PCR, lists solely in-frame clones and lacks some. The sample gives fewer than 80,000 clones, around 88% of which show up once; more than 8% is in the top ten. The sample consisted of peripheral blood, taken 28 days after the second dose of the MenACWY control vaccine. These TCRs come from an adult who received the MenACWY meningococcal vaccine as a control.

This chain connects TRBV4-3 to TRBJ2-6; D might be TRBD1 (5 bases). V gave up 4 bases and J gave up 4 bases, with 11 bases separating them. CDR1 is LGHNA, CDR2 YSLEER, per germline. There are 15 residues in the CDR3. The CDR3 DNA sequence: TGCGCCAGCAGCCGTCAGGGATCCGGGGCCAACGTCCTGACTTTC. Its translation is CASSRQGSGANVLTF.

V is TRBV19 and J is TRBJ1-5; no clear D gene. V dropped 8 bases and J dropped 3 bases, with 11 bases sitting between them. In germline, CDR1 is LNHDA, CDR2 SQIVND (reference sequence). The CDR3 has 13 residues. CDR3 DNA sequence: TGTGCCAGTTCTCGGGGAATCAATCAGCCCCAGCATTTT. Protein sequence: CASSRGINQPQHF.

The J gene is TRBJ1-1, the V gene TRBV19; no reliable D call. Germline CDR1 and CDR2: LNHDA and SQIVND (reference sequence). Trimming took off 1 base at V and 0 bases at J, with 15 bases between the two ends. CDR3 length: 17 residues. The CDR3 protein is CASSIVGGGPMNTEAFF. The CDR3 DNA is TGTGCCAGTAGTATAGTGGGAGGCGGACCCATGAACACTGAAGCTTTCTTT.

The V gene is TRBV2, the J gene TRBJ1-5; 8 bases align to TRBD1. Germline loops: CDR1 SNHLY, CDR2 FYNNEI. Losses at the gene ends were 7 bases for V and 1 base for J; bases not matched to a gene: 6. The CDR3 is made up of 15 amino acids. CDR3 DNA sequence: TGTGCCAGCAAAGGACAGGGCGGAAGCAATCAGCCCCAGCATTTT. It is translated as CASKGQGGSNQPQHF.

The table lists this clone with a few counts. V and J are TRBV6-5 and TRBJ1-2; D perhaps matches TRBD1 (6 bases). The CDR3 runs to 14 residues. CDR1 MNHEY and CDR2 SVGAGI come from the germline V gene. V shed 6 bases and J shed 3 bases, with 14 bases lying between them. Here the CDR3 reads CASSRGGPDYGYTF. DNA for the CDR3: TGTGCCAGCAGCCGCGGGGGCCCGGACTATGGCTACACCTTC.

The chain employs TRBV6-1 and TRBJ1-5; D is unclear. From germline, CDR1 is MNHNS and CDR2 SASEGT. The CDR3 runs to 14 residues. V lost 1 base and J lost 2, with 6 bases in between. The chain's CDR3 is CASSEVRGNQPQHF. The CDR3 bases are TGTGCCAGCAGTGAAGTCCGCGGCAATCAGCCCCAGCATTTT.

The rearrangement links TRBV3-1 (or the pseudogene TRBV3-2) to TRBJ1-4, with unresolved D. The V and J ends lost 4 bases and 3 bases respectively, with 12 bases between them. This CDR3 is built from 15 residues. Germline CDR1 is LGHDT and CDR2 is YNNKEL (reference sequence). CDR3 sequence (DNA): TGTGCCAGCAGCCTCTCAGGCCAGCCTAATGAAAAACTGTTTTTT. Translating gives CASSLSGQPNEKLFF.

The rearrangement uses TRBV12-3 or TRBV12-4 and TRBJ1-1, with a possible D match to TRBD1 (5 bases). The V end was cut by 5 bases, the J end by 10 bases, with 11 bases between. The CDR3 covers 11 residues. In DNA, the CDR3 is TGTGCCAGCAGTAGCACGAGGGGAGCTTTCTTT. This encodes CASSSTRGAFF.

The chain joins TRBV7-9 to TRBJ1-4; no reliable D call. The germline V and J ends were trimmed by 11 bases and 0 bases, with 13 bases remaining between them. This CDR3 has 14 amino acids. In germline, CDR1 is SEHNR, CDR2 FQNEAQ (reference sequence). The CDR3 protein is CASLTLSTNEKLFF. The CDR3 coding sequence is TGTGCCTCCTTGACACTTTCAACTAATGAAAAACTGTTTTTT.

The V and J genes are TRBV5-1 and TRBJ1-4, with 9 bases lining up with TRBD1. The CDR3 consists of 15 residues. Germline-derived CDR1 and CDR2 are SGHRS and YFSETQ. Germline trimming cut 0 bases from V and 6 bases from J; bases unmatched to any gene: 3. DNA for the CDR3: TGCGCCAGCAGCTTGGATGGGACAGGGTATGAAAAACTGTTTTTT. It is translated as CASSLDGTGYEKLFF.

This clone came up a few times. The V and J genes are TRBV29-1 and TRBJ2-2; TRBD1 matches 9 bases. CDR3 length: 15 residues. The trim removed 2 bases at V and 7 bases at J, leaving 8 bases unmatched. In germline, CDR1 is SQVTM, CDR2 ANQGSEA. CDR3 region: CSVENTGTGSGELFF. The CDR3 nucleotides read TGCAGCGTTGAAAACACCGGGACAGGGAGCGGGGAGCTGTTTTTT.

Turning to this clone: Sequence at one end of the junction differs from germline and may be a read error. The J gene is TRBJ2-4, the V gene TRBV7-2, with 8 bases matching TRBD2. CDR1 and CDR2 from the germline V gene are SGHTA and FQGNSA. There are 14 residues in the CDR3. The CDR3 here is CASSIGLAENIQYF. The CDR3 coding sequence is TGTGCCAGCAGCATTGGACTAGCCGAAAACATTCAGTACTTC.

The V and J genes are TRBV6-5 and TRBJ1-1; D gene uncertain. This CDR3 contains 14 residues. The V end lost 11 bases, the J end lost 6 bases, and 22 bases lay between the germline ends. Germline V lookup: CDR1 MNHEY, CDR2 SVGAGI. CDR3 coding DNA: TGTGCCGCCCTGGGCGGGGAGTATCGCGCTGAAGCTTTCTTT. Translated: CAALGGEYRAEAFF.

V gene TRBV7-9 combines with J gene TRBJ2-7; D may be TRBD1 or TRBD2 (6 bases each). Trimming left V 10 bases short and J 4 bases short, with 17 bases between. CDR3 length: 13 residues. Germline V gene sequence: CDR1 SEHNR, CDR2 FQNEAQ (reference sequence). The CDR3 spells CATNGGRGYEQYF. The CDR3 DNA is TGTGCCACTAATGGGGGGCGCGGGTACGAGCAGTACTTC.

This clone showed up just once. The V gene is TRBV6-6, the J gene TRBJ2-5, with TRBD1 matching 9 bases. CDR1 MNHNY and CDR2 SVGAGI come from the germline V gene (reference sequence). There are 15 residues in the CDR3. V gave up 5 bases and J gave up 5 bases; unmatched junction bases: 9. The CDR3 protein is CASSSTQGAGETQYF. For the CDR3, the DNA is TGTGCCAGCAGTAGCACACAGGGGGCCGGTGAGACCCAGTACTTC.

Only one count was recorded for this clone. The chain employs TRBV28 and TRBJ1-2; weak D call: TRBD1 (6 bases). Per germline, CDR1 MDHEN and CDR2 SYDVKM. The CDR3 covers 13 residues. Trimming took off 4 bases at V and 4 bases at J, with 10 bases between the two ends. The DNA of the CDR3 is TGTGCCAGCAGTTCCGACAGGTTCTATGGCTACACCTTC. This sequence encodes CASSSDRFYGYTF.

In nucleotides, the CDR3 is TGTGCCAGCAGCCAAGAGGAGCATCTTGAAGCTTTCTTT. Its protein is CASSQEEHLEAFF. The rearrangement uses TRBV14 and TRBJ1-1; D is unresolved. The CDR3 totals 13 residues. From germline, CDR1 is SGHDN and CDR2 FVKESK. Trimming cost V 0 bases and J 7 bases, with 9 bases left between them. Using reference TRBV14 and TRBJ1-1 for the parts outside the CDR3, the full variable domain is EAGVTQFPSHSVIEKGQTVTLRCDPISGHDNLYWYRRVMGKEIKFLLHFVKESKQDESGMPNNRFLAERTGGTYSTLKVQPAELEDSGVYFCASSQEEHLEAFFGQGTRLTVV.

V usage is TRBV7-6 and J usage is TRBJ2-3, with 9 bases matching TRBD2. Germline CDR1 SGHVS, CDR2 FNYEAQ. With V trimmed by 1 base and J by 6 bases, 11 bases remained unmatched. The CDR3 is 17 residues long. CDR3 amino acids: CASSLGTGGGAWDTQYF. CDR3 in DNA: TGTGCCAGCAGCTTAGGGACCGGCGGGGGGGCTTGGGATACGCAGTATTTT.

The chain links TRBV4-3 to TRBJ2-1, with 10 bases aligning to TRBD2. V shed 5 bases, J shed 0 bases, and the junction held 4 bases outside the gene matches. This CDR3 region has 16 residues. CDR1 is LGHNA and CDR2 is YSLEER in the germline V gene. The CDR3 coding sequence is TGCGCCAGCAGCACCAGCGGGGGGGGCTCCTACAATGAGCAGTTCTTC. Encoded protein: CASSTSGGGSYNEQFF.

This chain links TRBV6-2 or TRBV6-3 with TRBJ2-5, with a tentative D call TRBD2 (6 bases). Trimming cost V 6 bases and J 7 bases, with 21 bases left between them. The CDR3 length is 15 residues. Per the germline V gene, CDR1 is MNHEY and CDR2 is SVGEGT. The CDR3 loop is CASSAEPARRGTQYF. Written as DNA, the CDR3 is TGTGCCAGCAGCGCGGAGCCCGCACGGCGGGGGACCCAGTACTTC.

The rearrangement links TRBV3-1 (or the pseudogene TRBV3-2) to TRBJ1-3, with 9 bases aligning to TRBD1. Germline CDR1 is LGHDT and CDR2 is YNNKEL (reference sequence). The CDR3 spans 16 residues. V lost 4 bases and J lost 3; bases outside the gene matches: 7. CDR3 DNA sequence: TGTGCCAGCAGCCCCCGAGGGACAGGGATTGGAAACACCATATATTTT. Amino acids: CASSPRGTGIGNTIYF.